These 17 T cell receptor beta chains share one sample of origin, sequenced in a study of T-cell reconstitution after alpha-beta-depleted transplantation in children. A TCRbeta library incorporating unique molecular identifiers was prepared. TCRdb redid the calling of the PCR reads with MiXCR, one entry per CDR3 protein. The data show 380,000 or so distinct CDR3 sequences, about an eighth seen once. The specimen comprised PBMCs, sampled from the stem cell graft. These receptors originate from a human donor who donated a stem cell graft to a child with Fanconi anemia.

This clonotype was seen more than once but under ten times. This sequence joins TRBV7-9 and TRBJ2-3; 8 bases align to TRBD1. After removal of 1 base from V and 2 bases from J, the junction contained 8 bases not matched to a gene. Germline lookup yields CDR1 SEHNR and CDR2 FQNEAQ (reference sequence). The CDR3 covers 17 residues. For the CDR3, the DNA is TGTGCCAGCAGCTTAGGAGAGGGACAGGCAGTCACAGATACGCAGTATTTT. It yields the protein CASSLGEGQAVTDTQYF.

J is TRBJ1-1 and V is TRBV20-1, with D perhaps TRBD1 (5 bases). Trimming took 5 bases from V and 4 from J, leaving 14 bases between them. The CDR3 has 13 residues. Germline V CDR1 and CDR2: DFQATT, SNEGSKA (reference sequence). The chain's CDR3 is CSAHSGRSTEAFF. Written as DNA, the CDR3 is TGCAGTGCTCATTCAGGGCGTAGCACTGAAGCTTTCTTT.

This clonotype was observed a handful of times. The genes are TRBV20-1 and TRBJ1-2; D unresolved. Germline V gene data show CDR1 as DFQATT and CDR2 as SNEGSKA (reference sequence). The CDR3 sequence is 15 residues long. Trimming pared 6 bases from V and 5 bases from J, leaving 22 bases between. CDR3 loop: CSATLATSQYYGYTF. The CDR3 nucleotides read TGCAGTGCCACCCTCGCCACCTCCCAATATTATGGCTACACCTTC.

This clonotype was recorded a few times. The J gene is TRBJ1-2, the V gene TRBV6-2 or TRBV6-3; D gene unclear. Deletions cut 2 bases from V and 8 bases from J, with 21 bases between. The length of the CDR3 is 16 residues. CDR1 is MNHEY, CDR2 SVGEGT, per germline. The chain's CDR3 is CASSYEQALILGGYTF. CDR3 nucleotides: TGTGCCAGCAGTTACGAGCAGGCGCTTATTCTTGGCGGCTACACCTTC.

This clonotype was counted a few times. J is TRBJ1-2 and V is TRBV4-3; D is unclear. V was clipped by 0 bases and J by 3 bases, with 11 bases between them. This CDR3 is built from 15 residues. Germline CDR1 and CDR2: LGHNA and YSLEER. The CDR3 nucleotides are TGCGCCAGCAGCCAAGATCGAGGGTTTCACTATGGCTACACCTTC. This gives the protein CASSQDRGFHYGYTF.

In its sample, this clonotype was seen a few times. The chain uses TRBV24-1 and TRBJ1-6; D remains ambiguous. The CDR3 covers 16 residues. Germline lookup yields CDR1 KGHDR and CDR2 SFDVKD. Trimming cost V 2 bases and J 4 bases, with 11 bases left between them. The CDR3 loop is CATSDYPGYYNSPLHF. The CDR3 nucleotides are TGTGCCACCAGTGATTATCCGGGGTATTATAATTCACCCCTCCACTTT.

DNA of the CDR3: TGTGCCAGCAGCCTATCGGTGCACGGGGACTATGGCTACACCTTC. Translated: CASSLSVHGDYGYTF. The V gene is TRBV5-5, the J gene TRBJ1-2; no clear D. V shed 4 bases and J shed 3 bases, with 16 bases lying between them. The germline CDR1 and CDR2 sequences are SGHKS and YYEKEE (reference sequence). The CDR3 spans 15 residues.

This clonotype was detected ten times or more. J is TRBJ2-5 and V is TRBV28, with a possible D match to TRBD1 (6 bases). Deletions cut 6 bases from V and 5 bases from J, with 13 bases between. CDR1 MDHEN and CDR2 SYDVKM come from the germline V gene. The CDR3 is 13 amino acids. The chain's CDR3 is CASRQGLWETQYF. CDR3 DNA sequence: TGTGCCAGCAGACAGGGATTATGGGAGACCCAGTACTTC.

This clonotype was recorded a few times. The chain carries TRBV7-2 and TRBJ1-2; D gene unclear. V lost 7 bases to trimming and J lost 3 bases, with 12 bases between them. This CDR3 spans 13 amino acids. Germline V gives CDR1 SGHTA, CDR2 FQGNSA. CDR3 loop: CASTLTEDYGYTF. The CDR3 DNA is TGTGCCAGCACCCTCACTGAGGACTATGGCTACACCTTC.

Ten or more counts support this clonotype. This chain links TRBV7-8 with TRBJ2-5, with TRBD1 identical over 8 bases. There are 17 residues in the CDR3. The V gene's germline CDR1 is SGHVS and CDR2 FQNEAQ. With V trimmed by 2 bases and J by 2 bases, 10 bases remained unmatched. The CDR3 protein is CASSLPRTGRDQETQYF. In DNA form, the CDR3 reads TGTGCCAGCAGCTTACCAAGGACAGGGCGAGATCAAGAGACCCAGTACTTC.

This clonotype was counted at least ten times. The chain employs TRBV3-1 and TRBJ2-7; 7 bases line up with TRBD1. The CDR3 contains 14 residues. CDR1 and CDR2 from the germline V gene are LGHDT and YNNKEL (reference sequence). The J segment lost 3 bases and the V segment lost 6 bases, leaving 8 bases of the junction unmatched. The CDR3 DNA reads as TGTGCCAGCAGAAATCCGCAGGGGGACTACGAGCAGTACGTC. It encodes CASRNPQGDYEQYV.

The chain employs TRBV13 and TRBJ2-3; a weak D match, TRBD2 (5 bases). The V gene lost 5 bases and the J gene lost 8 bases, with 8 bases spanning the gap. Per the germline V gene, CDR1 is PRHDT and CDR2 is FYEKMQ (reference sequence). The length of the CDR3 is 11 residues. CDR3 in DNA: TGTGCCAGCAGCACCGGACTTACGCAGTATTTT. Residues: CASSTGLTQYF.

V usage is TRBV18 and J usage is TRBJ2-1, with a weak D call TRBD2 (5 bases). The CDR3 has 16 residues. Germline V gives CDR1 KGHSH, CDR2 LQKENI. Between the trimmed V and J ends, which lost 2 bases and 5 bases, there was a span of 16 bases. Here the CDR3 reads CASSPFGVQTHNEQFF. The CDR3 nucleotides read TGTGCCAGCTCACCATTCGGGGTGCAGACCCACAATGAGCAGTTCTTC.

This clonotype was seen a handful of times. The CDR3 protein is CASSHVTRDREAGELFF. CDR3 in DNA: TGCGCCAGCAGCCATGTAACCCGGGACAGGGAGGCCGGGGAGCTGTTTTTT. The genes are TRBV4-3 and TRBJ2-2; 9 bases are a match to TRBD1. This CDR3 is 17 amino acids long. J gave up 6 bases and V 3 bases, and 11 bases lay outside the gene matches. Germline loops: CDR1 LGHNA, CDR2 YSLEER.

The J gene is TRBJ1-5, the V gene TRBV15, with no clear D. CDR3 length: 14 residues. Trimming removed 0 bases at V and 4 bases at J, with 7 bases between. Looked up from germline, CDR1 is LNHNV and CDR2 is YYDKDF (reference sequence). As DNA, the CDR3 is TGTGCCACCAGCAGAGACCGGGGTAATCAGCCCCAGCATTTT. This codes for CATSRDRGNQPQHF.

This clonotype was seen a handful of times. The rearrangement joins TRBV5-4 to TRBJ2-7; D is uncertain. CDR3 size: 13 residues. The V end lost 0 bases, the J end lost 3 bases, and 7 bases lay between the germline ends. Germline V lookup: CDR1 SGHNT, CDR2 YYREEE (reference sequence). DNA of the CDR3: TGTGCCAGCAGCTTGGGTGCCAACTACGAGCAGTACGTC. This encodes CASSLGANYEQYV.

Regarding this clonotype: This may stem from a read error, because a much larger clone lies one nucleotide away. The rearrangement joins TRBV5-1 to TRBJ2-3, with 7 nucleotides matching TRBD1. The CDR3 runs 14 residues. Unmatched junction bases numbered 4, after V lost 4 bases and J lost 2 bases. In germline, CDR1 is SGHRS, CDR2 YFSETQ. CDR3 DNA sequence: TGCGCCAGCAGCCCGGGACAGACCACAGATACGCAGTATTTT. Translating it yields CASSPGQTTDTQYF.